This TCR beta chain was recorded in a study of blood T cell repertoires in COVID-19. For the study at large: Samples of COVID-19 (acute and convalescent) were obtained from the United States, Italy and Spain. T cells, B-cell-depleted T cells, or PBMCs provided the cDNA or gDNA that served as material.

In the authors' methods: Estimates of nucleated cell counts were drawn from the amplification of reference gene primers. TCRdb's table, derived via immunoSEQ multiplex PCR, lists solely in-frame clones and lacks some. V and J calls and clone size are copied from that table; D and trimming were computed from the DNA. The top ten hold about 45% of the sample, which has just over 35,000 clones, 75% to 90% seen once. The germline V and J ends were trimmed by 0 bases and 4 bases, with 16 bases remaining between them. Germline loops: CDR1 LGHNA, CDR2 YSLEER. This CDR3 is 17 amino acids long. What was sequenced was peripheral blood. The clonotype was recovered from a human donor in a cohort sampled during active or convalescent COVID-19. The donor label of this sample is uncertain. This chain links TRBV4-3 with TRBJ2-4; D possibly corresponds to TRBD1 (5 bases). The CDR3 DNA is TGCGCCAGCAGCCAAGAGCATCTATGGGCAGGGAAAAACATTCAGTACTTC. It is translated as CASSQEHLWAGKNIQYF.